Shown below are 32 T cell receptor beta chains from a single sample sequenced in a study of T-cell reconstitution after alpha-beta-depleted transplantation in children. Unique molecular identifiers were incorporated into the prepared TCRbeta library. Each CDR3 protein gets one entry after TCRdb re-called the PCR reads with MiXCR. The data hold approximately 1,000,000 distinct CDR3 sequences, with about 29% observed a single time. Sequenced material: PBMCs, mostly from graft donor cells, taken 360 days after TCRalphabeta/CD19-depleted stem cell transplant. The receptor set was obtained from a boy younger than two who had a stem cell transplant for SCID, so the T cells may come from the graft donor.

This clonotype turned up a few times. The chain joins TRBV5-6 to TRBJ2-2, with D maybe TRBD2 (5 bases). Germline loops: CDR1 SGHDT, CDR2 YYEEEE. Deletions cut 0 bases from V and 1 base from J, with 10 bases between. This CDR3 region has 16 residues. CDR3 loop: CASSLALGRNTGELFF. The CDR3 nucleotides are TGTGCCAGCAGCTTGGCGTTAGGGAGGAACACCGGGGAGCTGTTTTTT.

The CDR3 loop is CASSPGTGGLHF. The CDR3 DNA reads TGTGCCAGCAGTCCCGGGACAGGGGGCCTCCACTTT. This chain uses TRBV6-5 with TRBJ1-6; TRBD1 matches 11 bases. This CDR3 is built from 12 residues. Germline lookup yields CDR1 MNHEY and CDR2 SVGAGI. The V gene end was trimmed by 5 bases and the J gene end by 15 bases; junction bases not matched to a gene: 3.

The chain is built from TRBV3-1 and TRBJ2-1; a weak D match, TRBD2 (6 bases). Germline CDR1 is LGHDT and CDR2 is YNNKEL (reference sequence). This CDR3 is built from 16 residues. Trimming stripped 4 bases from V and 0 bases from J, with 13 bases between. The CDR3 reads CASSPRRGSSYNEQFF. The CDR3, as DNA: TGTGCCAGCAGCCCTAGGCGGGGTAGCTCCTACAATGAGCAGTTCTTC.

This clonotype showed up just once. The gene calls are TRBV19 and TRBJ2-1, with unresolved D. In germline, CDR1 is LNHDA, CDR2 SQIVND (reference sequence). This CDR3 spans 14 amino acids. V gave up 0 bases and J gave up 7 bases, with 10 bases separating them. The CDR3 protein is CASSIDRVGNEQFF. For the CDR3, the DNA is TGTGCCAGTAGTATAGATCGGGTGGGGAATGAGCAGTTCTTC.

V is TRBV6-1 and J is TRBJ2-7; no firm D call. Germline V gene data show CDR1 as MNHNS and CDR2 as SASEGT. Trimming left V 5 bases short and J 4 bases short, with 12 bases between. This CDR3 region has 13 residues. In nucleotides, the CDR3 is TGTGCCAGCAGTCCGCGTACAGATTACGAGCAGTACTTC. Its translation is CASSPRTDYEQYF.

The gene calls are TRBV29-1 and TRBJ1-2; 11 bases align to TRBD1. The V and J ends lost 1 base and 2 bases, in that order; junction bases with no gene match: 0. The CDR3 has 14 amino acids. Per germline, CDR1 SQVTM and CDR2 ANQGSEA. The DNA for the CDR3 is TGCAGCGTTGAAGGGACAGGGGGCAACTATGGCTACACCTTC. Amino acid sequence: CSVEGTGGNYGYTF.

This chain links TRBV3-1 with TRBJ2-3; perhaps TRBD2 as D (6 bases). Germline loops: CDR1 LGHDT, CDR2 YNNKEL (reference sequence). V was shortened by 4 bases and J by 6 bases, with 11 bases between the two germline ends. This CDR3 comprises 13 residues. CDR3 bases: TGTGCCAGCAGCCCTGGAGGGCAGGATACGCAGTATTTT. Translating gives CASSPGGQDTQYF.

The chain joins TRBV20-1 to TRBJ2-1; maybe TRBD2 (6 bases). V dropped 3 bases and J dropped 1 base, with 16 bases sitting between them. Germline V gene lookup returns CDR1 DFQATT and CDR2 SNEGSKA (reference sequence). The CDR3 length is 16 residues. The CDR3 is CSARYSAGKSYNEQFF. CDR3 sequence (DNA): TGCAGTGCTAGGTACTCGGCGGGGAAGTCCTACAATGAGCAGTTCTTC.

V gene TRBV2 combines with J gene TRBJ2-1; 12 bases agree with TRBD2. The J segment lost 0 bases and the V segment lost 8 bases, leaving 17 bases of the junction unmatched. The CDR3 contains 20 residues. Germline loops: CDR1 SNHLY, CDR2 FYNNEI. The CDR3 region is CASRLSTSGGLISSYNEQFF. The DNA for the CDR3 is TGTGCCAGCCGACTGTCCACTAGCGGGGGGCTAATTAGCTCCTACAATGAGCAGTTCTTC.

This clonotype has a handful of counts. The chain joins TRBV5-1 to TRBJ1-2; perhaps TRBD1 as D (5 bases). Trimming took 0 bases from V and 2 from J, leaving 11 bases between them. Looked up from germline, CDR1 is SGHRS and CDR2 is YFSETQ. This CDR3 is 15 amino acids long. The CDR3 here is CASSLAARVNYGYTF. In DNA, the CDR3 is TGCGCCAGCAGCTTGGCCGCCAGGGTGAACTATGGCTACACCTTC.

This clonotype showed up just a few times. The V and J genes are TRBV2 and TRBJ1-5; 9 bases line up with TRBD1. CDR3 length: 16 amino acids. The germline CDR1 and CDR2 sequences are SNHLY and FYNNEI. V lost 2 bases, J lost 6 bases, and 8 bases stayed unmatched. CDR3 protein: CASSETGGAGFQPQHF. In DNA, the CDR3 is TGTGCCAGCAGTGAAACAGGGGGCGCGGGATTTCAGCCCCAGCATTTT.

This sequence joins TRBV12-3 or TRBV12-4 and TRBJ1-4; 7 bases line up with TRBD1. The trim removed 1 base at V and 6 bases at J, leaving 8 bases unmatched. The CDR3 contains 16 residues. The CDR3 is CASSLGSAGGDEKLFF. The CDR3 DNA is TGTGCCAGCAGTTTAGGCTCGGCAGGGGGGGATGAAAAACTGTTTTTT.

This clonotype has a handful of counts. The V gene is TRBV29-1, the J gene TRBJ2-1; D is ambiguous. Trimming took 7 bases from V and 0 from J, leaving 19 bases between them. CDR1 and CDR2 from the germline V gene are SQVTM and ANQGSEA. The CDR3 is made up of 16 amino acids. The CDR3: CSATHRGLPSYNEQFF. The DNA for the CDR3 is TGCAGCGCCACTCATCGCGGCCTCCCCTCCTACAATGAGCAGTTCTTC.

This rearrangement joins TRBV25-1 to TRBJ1-2; D perhaps matches TRBD1 (6 bases). The V end lost 4 bases, the J end lost 5 bases, and 17 bases lay between the germline ends. This CDR3 is 15 amino acids long. Germline lookup yields CDR1 MGHDK and CDR2 SYGVNS. In DNA form, the CDR3 reads TGTGCCAGCAGTGGGTCATCTGGGGGCCAATATGGCTACACCTTC. Protein: CASSGSSGGQYGYTF.

This clonotype occurred a few times. This chain joins TRBV15 and TRBJ2-7; no clear D. The CDR3 contains 16 residues. V lost 5 bases and J lost 1, with 18 bases in between. From germline, CDR1 is LNHNV and CDR2 YYDKDF (reference sequence). The CDR3 sequence: CATSLAYLLRSYEQYF. CDR3 coding DNA: TGTGCCACCAGCTTGGCATATCTGTTAAGATCCTACGAGCAGTACTTC.

V and J are TRBV27 and TRBJ2-7, with a weak D call TRBD1 (6 bases). Germline V gene sequence: CDR1 MNHEY, CDR2 SMNVEV (reference sequence). This CDR3 has 13 residues. V lost 3 bases to trimming and J lost 2 bases, with 8 bases between them. For the CDR3, the DNA is TGTGCCAGCAGTTTTAACAGGGCCTACGAGCAGTACTTC. It is translated as CASSFNRAYEQYF.

The chain is built from TRBV20-1 and TRBJ2-1; tentatively, D is TRBD2 (6 bases). The CDR3 has 12 residues. Germline V gives CDR1 DFQATT, CDR2 SNEGSKA (reference sequence). V was shortened by 6 bases and J by 12 bases, with 18 bases between the two germline ends. CDR3 amino acids: CSATQVEGGQFF. The CDR3 DNA reads TGCAGTGCCACCCAGGTAGAGGGAGGGCAGTTCTTC.

The chain recombines TRBV5-1 with TRBJ2-5; a weak D match, TRBD2 (6 bases). Trimming took off 7 bases at V and 5 bases at J, with 15 bases between the two ends. This CDR3 spans 13 amino acids. Germline V lookup: CDR1 SGHRS, CDR2 YFSETQ. The CDR3 is CASRAIGGETQYF. The CDR3 DNA sequence: TGCGCCAGCCGGGCAATTGGAGGGGAGACCCAGTACTTC.

This chain connects TRBV6-1 to TRBJ1-2, with 12 bases aligning to TRBD1. The CDR3 runs to 18 residues. Unmatched junction bases numbered 12, after V lost 7 bases and J lost 0 bases. Germline CDR1 MNHNS, CDR2 SASEGT. The chain's CDR3 is CASTNRDRGPPANYGYTF. The CDR3 nucleotides read TGTGCCAGCACCAACAGGGACAGGGGGCCCCCGGCTAACTATGGCTACACCTTC.

The chain carries TRBV18 and TRBJ2-5, with TRBD1 identical over 8 bases. Germline V gene lookup returns CDR1 KGHSH and CDR2 LQKENI. The CDR3 contains 14 residues. The ends lost 6 bases at V and 3 bases at J; junction bases unmatched: 6. The CDR3 DNA is TGTGCCAGCTCGCCGGACAGGGCTAAAGAGACCCAGTACTTC. Protein: CASSPDRAKETQYF.

This clonotype has a handful of counts. The J gene is TRBJ1-6, the V gene TRBV10-1; D possibly corresponds to TRBD1 (5 bases). This CDR3 has 13 residues. CDR1 WNHNN and CDR2 SYGVQD come from the germline V gene (reference sequence). V was shortened by 5 bases and J by 9 bases, with 11 bases between the two germline ends. CDR3 protein: CASSPGFGSPLHF. The CDR3 DNA reads TGCGCCAGCAGTCCAGGGTTCGGTTCACCCCTCCACTTT.

This clonotype was found a few times. The V call is TRBV28, the J call TRBJ2-3, with 10 bases aligning to TRBD2. The CDR3 has 16 residues. Germline CDR1 MDHEN, CDR2 SYDVKM. The junction had 8 bases not matched to a gene; V was cut back by 8 bases and J by 0 bases. The CDR3 sequence is CASQRLAGVSTDTQYF. In DNA form, the CDR3 reads TGTGCCAGCCAGAGACTAGCGGGCGTTAGCACAGATACGCAGTATTTT.

The chain employs TRBV12-3 or TRBV12-4 and TRBJ1-5, with D possibly TRBD1 on 5 matching bases. V was shortened by 5 bases and J by 6 bases, with 11 bases between the two germline ends. CDR3 length: 13 amino acids. CDR3 sequence: CASSRQIFQPQHF. The CDR3 nucleotides read TGTGCCAGCAGTAGACAGATCTTTCAGCCCCAGCATTTT.

This chain links TRBV12-3 or TRBV12-4 with TRBJ2-5; tentative D call: TRBD1 (5 bases). The CDR3 is 15 residues long. V dropped 7 bases and J dropped 5 bases, with 20 bases sitting between them. In nucleotides, the CDR3 is TGTGCCAGCACGTTCGGCCAGGGAAGGATTGAGACCCAGTACTTC. Its protein product is CASTFGQGRIETQYF.

This clonotype has more than one count but fewer than ten. The V gene is TRBV7-3, the J gene TRBJ2-2; D is undetermined. The CDR3 has 16 amino acids. CDR1 SGHTA and CDR2 FQGTGA come from the germline V gene. The V gene lost 2 bases and the J gene lost 0 bases, with 10 bases spanning the gap. DNA for the CDR3: TGTGCCAGCAGCTTACAGGCTCTCCCGAACACCGGGGAGCTGTTTTTT. It codes for CASSLQALPNTGELFF.

This clonotype was detected only a few times. CDR3 coding DNA: TGTGCCATCCCGGGGGACGGGTCCAATGAGCAGTTCTTC. It is translated as CAIPGDGSNEQFF. The rearrangement uses TRBV2 and TRBJ2-1; maybe TRBD2 (6 bases). Germline V lookup: CDR1 SNHLY, CDR2 FYNNEI. With 10 bases removed from V and 6 bases from J, the gap between germline ends came to 16 bases. The CDR3 contains 13 residues.

This chain connects TRBV2 to TRBJ1-2; tentative D call: TRBD1 (6 bases). Trimming left V 5 bases short and J 2 bases short, with 12 bases between. The CDR3 loop spans 14 amino acids. Germline V gene lookup returns CDR1 SNHLY and CDR2 FYNNEI. For the CDR3, the DNA is TGTGCCAGCAGTACGCGACAGGAGAACTATGGCTACACCTTC. It yields the protein CASSTRQENYGYTF.

The rearrangement links TRBV7-6 to TRBJ2-2; possibly TRBD1 or TRBD2 for D (7 bases each). The CDR3 is 14 residues long. Germline CDR1 and CDR2: SGHVS and FNYEAQ. Trimming cost V 5 bases and J 6 bases, with 13 bases left between them. The CDR3 DNA is TGTGCCAGCAGCCAGACAGGGAGGGCCGGGGAGCTGTTTTTT. Protein product: CASSQTGRAGELFF.

This clonotype showed up just a few times. The rearrangement joins TRBV20-1 to TRBJ2-1; TRBD1 is a possible D gene (5 bases). Deletions cut 3 bases from V and 4 bases from J, with 19 bases between. Germline V gives CDR1 DFQATT, CDR2 SNEGSKA (reference sequence). This CDR3 contains 16 residues. The chain's CDR3 is CSASIRSGKRYNEQFF. In DNA, the CDR3 is TGCAGTGCTAGTATTCGGTCAGGGAAACGGTACAATGAGCAGTTCTTC.

The CDR3 region is CASSYFWSRDYEQYF. The CDR3 DNA follows: TGTGCCAGCAGTTACTTCTGGTCCCGCGACTACGAGCAGTACTTC. This rearrangement joins TRBV6-2 or TRBV6-3 to TRBJ2-7, with D unresolved. Trimming cost V 1 base and J 3 bases, with 13 bases left between them. The CDR3 is 15 residues long. CDR1 MNHEY and CDR2 SVGEGT come from the germline V gene.

Only a few counts were recorded for this clonotype. This chain links TRBV28 with TRBJ2-1, with 13 bases lining up with TRBD2. Losses at the gene ends were 1 base for V and 7 bases for J; bases not matched to a gene: 7. Germline V gives CDR1 MDHEN, CDR2 SYDVKM. There are 17 residues in the CDR3. In nucleotides, the CDR3 is TGTGCCAGCAGTTTATATCCCACTAGCGGGGGGGCAAATGAGCAGTTCTTC. It encodes CASSLYPTSGGANEQFF.

V usage is TRBV20-1 and J usage is TRBJ2-5; 8 bases fit TRBD2. Germline V CDR1 and CDR2: DFQATT, SNEGSKA (reference sequence). The CDR3 runs to 14 residues. V lost 6 bases to trimming and J lost 5 bases; unmatched junction nucleotides: 11. The CDR3 nucleotides are TGCAGTGCCCTAACAGCGGCGGGGGGTGAGACCCAGTACTTC. Translating it yields CSALTAAGGETQYF.